These T cell receptor beta chains were read from a single sample in a study of cytotoxic CD8 clonotypes in ibrutinib-treated CLL. This table comes from immunoSEQ multiplex PCR, and its TCRdb copy is limited to in-frame clones, with some not included. The repertoire consists of tens of thousands of clones, with over 70% occurring once and the leading ten covering roughly a sixth. The starting material was PBMCs, obtained at disease progression, from a patient treated with ibrutinib. The receptors stem from a human donor with chronic lymphocytic leukemia. The CDR3 runs from the conserved cysteine through the conserved F or W. A D gene is named only where the DNA matches it firmly. Size values are once, few and many counts, or a class for expanded clones, and some rows have none.

d_call | j_call | clone_size | v_call | cdr3_nt | cdr3_aa
NA | TRBJ2-3 | NA | TRBV18 | TGTGCCAGCTCACCACCGGGGGTTGGGGTTACGCAGTATTTT | CASSPPGVGVTQYF
NA | TRBJ2-3 | few | TRBV21-1 | TGTGCCAGCAGCAGATCCTGTTGGGACGGTTCCACAGATACGCAGTATTTT | CASSRSCWDGSTDTQYF
NA | TRBJ2-1 | NA | TRBV5-1 | TGCGCCAGCAGCTTGGGAGGTCCCATTCAGTACAATGAGCAGTTCTTC | CASSLGGPIQYNEQFF
TRBD2 | TRBJ2-3 | NA | TRBV2 | TGTGCCAGCAGGAGGGGGGGGACTAGCGGGCGCACAGATACGCAGTATTTT | CASRRGGTSGRTDTQYF
NA | TRBJ2-5 | NA | TRBV7-8 | TGTGCCAGCAGCTTCCGGACACTGGGGACCCAGTACTTC | CASSFRTLGTQYF
NA | TRBJ1-4 | NA | TRBV7-9 | TGTGCCAGCAGCTTAGCGCTGGGTGGCGGTAATGAAAAACTGTTTTTT | CASSLALGGGNEKLFF
TRBD1 | TRBJ1-2 | once | TRBV6-6 | TGTGCCAGCGGGGGACAGGCTGGTCCTTCCTTC | CASGGQAGPSF
NA | TRBJ1-5 | NA | TRBV7-8 | TGTGCCAGCAGCCCGACACGGGGGGCGAATCAGCCCCAGCATTTT | CASSPTRGANQPQHF
NA | TRBJ1-5 | medium-sized | TRBV6-5 | TGTGCCAGCAGTTATAGTTCGACGGCCCGGGGGCCCCAGCATTTT | CASSYSSTARGPQHF
TRBD1 | TRBJ2-1 | few | TRBV2 | TGTGCCAGCAGCCAAGGGGACAGGGGGCGCGCTGATGAGCAGTTCTTC | CASSQGDRGRADEQFF
NA | TRBJ2-7 | NA | TRBV9 | TGTGCCAGCAGCGCAGGGGGGACTTCTTCCTACGAGCAGTACTTC | CASSAGGTSSYEQYF
NA | TRBJ1-5 | NA | TRBV19 | TGTGCCAGTAGTATAGGGAGTCAGAACAATCAGCCCCAGCATTTT | CASSIGSQNNQPQHF
TRBD2 | TRBJ2-3 | NA | TRBV2 | TGTGCCAGCAGTGGACTAGCGGGGGGGGCAGATACGCAGTATTTT | CASSGLAGGADTQYF
TRBD1 | TRBJ2-1 | NA | TRBV27 | TGTGCCAGCAGTTTATCGCCGCCGGGGACAGGGACCTACAATGAGCAGTTCTTC | CASSLSPPGTGTYNEQFF
TRBD1 | TRBJ2-1 | NA | TRBV19 | TGTGCCAGTAGTACAGGGGGCGCGTGGGATGAGCAGTTCTTC | CASSTGGAWDEQFF
NA | TRBJ2-1 | NA | TRBV2 | TGTGCCAGCAAACAGGCTGCTGGACGCCTTAGCTCCTACAATGAGCAGTTCTTC | CASKQAAGRLSSYNEQFF
TRBD1 | TRBJ2-3 | NA | TRBV10-3 | TGTGCCATCAGTGTGGGGACAGGATTGGCAGATACGCAGTATTTT | CAISVGTGLADTQYF
TRBD2 | TRBJ2-3 | few | TRBV11-2 | TGTGCCAGCAGCTTGTTGACCGGGAAAGCGGGGTCCCAAAATACGCAGTATTTT | CASSLLTGKAGSQNTQYF
NA | TRBJ1-1 | NA | TRBV28 | TGTGCCAGCACCCCGGGGAACACTGAAGCTTTCTTT | CASTPGNTEAFF
NA | TRBJ2-3 | NA | TRBV7-7 | TGTGCTAGCAGCTTGGACCTCACAGATACGCAGTATTTT | CASSLDLTDTQYF
NA | TRBJ1-1 | NA | TRBV5-4 | TGTGCCAGCAGCTTTCCGAACACTGAAGCTTTCTTT | CASSFPNTEAFF
TRBD1 | TRBJ2-5 | few | TRBV5-5 | TGTGCCAGCAGGGCAACAGGGGTGGGAGAGACCCAGTACTTC | CASRATGVGETQYF
NA | TRBJ1-5 | few | TRBV5-4 | TGTGCCAGCGGCCCTAGGGGTCAGCCCCAGCATTTT | CASGPRGQPQHF
TRBD1 | TRBJ2-1 | few | TRBV5-1 | TGCGCCAGCAGCTCGTGGGACAGGGGAGGTGAGCAGTTCTTC | CASSSWDRGGEQFF
NA | TRBJ1-3 | medium-sized | TRBV2 | TGTGCCAGCAGTACCATGGCCTTTGGAAACACCATATATTTT | CASSTMAFGNTIYF
NA | TRBJ2-2 | NA | TRBV6-5 | TGTGCCAGCAGTTATGCGGTCCAACGGGGCGGGGAGCTGTTTTTT | CASSYAVQRGGELFF
NA | TRBJ1-4 | NA | TRBV6-5 | TGTGCCAGCAGTTACTACACAGGAGGGGAAAAACTGTTTTTT | CASSYYTGGEKLFF
NA | TRBJ2-3 | NA | TRBV5-1 | TGCGCCAGCAGCTTGGGATTATTTACAGGGCGAAGAACAGATACGCAGTATTTT | CASSLGLFTGRRTDTQYF
NA | TRBJ2-3 | NA | TRBV6-4 | TGTGCCAGTCGTCTTAGTGGGCTAGCCCGCACAGATACGCAGTATTTT | CASRLSGLARTDTQYF
NA | TRBJ2-5 | NA | TRBV29-1 | TGCAGCGCTTTCGCGGGATCCCAAGAGACCCAGTACTTC | CSAFAGSQETQYF
NA | TRBJ1-2 | NA | TRBV28 | TGTGCCAGCAGTCTACCCGGGACACCGGGGGGCTACACCTTC | CASSLPGTPGGYTF
TRBD2 | TRBJ2-7 | few | TRBV29-1 | TGCAGCGTTGTTAATAGCGGGGGGACCCCCTACGAGCAGTACTTC | CSVVNSGGTPYEQYF
NA | TRBJ2-1 | NA | TRBV5-1 | TGCGCCAGCAGATCGACAGGTCGAAATGAGCAGTTCTTC | CASRSTGRNEQFF
NA | TRBJ1-1 | few | TRBV5-8 | TGTGCCAGCAGCTTGAGGGGGTTCAACACTGAAGCTTTCTTT | CASSLRGFNTEAFF
NA | TRBJ2-7 | NA | TRBV5-1 | TGCGCCAGCAGCTTGGTTATCGGGACGGCCTACGAGCAGTACTTC | CASSLVIGTAYEQYF
NA | TRBJ2-1 | NA | TRBV7-5 | TGTGTCAGAAGCTCCGTTCCGTCGGTCTTC | CVRSSVPSVF
TRBD2 | TRBJ2-5 | NA | TRBV19 | TGTGCCAGCGCCGGGACTAAGGAGAGAGAGACCCAGTACTTC | CASAGTKERETQYF
TRBD2 | TRBJ2-2 | NA | TRBV27 | TGTGCCAGCAGTTTATTTGCGGGGGGGCCCGGGGAGCTGTTTTTT | CASSLFAGGPGELFF
NA | TRBJ2-1 | NA | TRBV7-8 | TGTGCCAGTATGTCTGACAAATACAATGAGCAGTTCTTC | CASMSDKYNEQFF
TRBD1 | TRBJ1-2 | NA | TRBV5-1 | TGCGCCAGCAGCTTGACAGGGGGCTCCTATGGCTACACCTTC | CASSLTGGSYGYTF
TRBD1 | TRBJ2-3 | NA | TRBV15 | TGTGCCACCAGCAGGACAGGGGGGTGGGCAGATACGCAGTATTTT | CATSRTGGWADTQYF
TRBD1 | TRBJ1-1 | NA | TRBV11-2 | TGTGCCAGCAGCTTAGGCTGGACAGGAGCTGAAGCTTTCTTT | CASSLGWTGAEAFF
NA | TRBJ2-3 | NA | TRBV2 | TGTGCCAGCAGCCCTTGGGATAGCACAGATACGCAGTATTTT | CASSPWDSTDTQYF
NA | TRBJ2-7 | NA | TRBV11-2 | TGTGCCAGCAGCTTAGGAAGGGGCGGCCTACCCTACGAGCAGTACTTC | CASSLGRGGLPYEQYF
NA | TRBJ1-2 | NA | TRBV29-1 | TGCAGCGTGGACCCGGGGGGTTCTCGCTACACCTTC | CSVDPGGSRYTF
NA | TRBJ2-1 | NA | TRBV5-1 | TGCGCCAGCAGCCCTCTGGCAGGACCGCCTCACCACGGTTCGAATGAGCAGTTCTTC | CASSPLAGPPHHGSNEQFF
TRBD1 | TRBJ1-5 | NA | TRBV4-2 | TGTGCCAGCAGCCAAGTCCAGGCAGGGGGCGGTCAGCCCCAGCATTTT | CASSQVQAGGGQPQHF
NA | TRBJ1-1 | NA | TRBV5-5 | TGTGCCAGCAGCTTGACTTCAACGGCTAACACTGAAGCTTTCTTT | CASSLTSTANTEAFF
TRBD1 | TRBJ1-2 | NA | TRBV9 | TGTGCCAGCAGCGCGGACCTTACAGGGGGCCTGGACTATGGCTACACCTTC | CASSADLTGGLDYGYTF